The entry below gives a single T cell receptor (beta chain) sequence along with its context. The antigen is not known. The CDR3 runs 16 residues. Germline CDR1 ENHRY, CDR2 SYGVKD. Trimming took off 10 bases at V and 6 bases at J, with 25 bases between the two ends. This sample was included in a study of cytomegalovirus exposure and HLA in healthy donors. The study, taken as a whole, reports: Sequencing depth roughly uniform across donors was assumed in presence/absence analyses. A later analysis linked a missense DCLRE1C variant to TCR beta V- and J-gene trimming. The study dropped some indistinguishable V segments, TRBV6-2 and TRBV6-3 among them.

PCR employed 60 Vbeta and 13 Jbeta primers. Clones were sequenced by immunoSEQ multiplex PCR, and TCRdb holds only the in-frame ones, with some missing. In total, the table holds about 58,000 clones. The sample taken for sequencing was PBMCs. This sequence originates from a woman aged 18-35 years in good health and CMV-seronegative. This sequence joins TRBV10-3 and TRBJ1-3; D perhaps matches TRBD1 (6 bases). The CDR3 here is CATRQDSGSWENTIYF. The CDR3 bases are TGTGCCACCCGACAGGACTCGGGCAGTTGGGAAAACACCATATATTTT.